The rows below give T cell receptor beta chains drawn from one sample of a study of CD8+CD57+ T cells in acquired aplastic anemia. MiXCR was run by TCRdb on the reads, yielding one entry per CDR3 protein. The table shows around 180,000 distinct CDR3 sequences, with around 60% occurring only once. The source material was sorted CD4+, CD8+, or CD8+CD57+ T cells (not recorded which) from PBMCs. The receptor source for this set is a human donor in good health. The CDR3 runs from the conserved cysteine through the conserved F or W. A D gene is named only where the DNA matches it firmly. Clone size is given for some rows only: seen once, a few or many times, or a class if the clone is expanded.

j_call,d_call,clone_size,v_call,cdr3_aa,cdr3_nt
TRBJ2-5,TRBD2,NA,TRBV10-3,CAISRLAQETQYF,TGTGCCATCAGCCGACTAGCTCAAGAGACCCAGTACTTC
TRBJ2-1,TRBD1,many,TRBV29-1,CSVNRQGNQQFF,TGCAGCGTCAACCGACAGGGAAATCAGCAGTTCTTC
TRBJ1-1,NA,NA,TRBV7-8,CASSLRGENTEAFF,TGTGCCAGCAGCTTAAGGGGCGAGAACACTGAAGCTTTCTTT
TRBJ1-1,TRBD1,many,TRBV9,CASSASGQWNTEAFF,TGTGCCAGCAGCGCCTCGGGACAGTGGAACACTGAAGCTTTCTTT
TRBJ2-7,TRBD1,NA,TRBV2,CATGTATYEQYF,TGTGCGACCGGGACAGCCACCTACGAGCAGTACTTC
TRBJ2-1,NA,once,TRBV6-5,CASSYSRQSYNEQFF,TGTGCCAGCAGTTACAGTAGGCAGTCCTACAATGAGCAGTTCTTC
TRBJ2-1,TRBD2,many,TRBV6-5,CASSQSTSGRNEQFF,TGTGCCAGCAGTCAGTCGACTAGCGGGAGGAATGAGCAGTTCTTC
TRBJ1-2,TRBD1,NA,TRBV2,CASSDRGREGNTF,TGTGCCAGCAGTGATAGGGGGCGGGAGGGGAACACCTTC
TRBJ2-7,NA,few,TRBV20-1,CSATSDSPGREQYF,TGCAGTGCAACTTCAGACTCCCCAGGTCGAGAGCAGTACTTC
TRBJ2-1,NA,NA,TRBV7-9,CASSLLETDTQFF,TGTGCCAGCAGCTTACTTGAGACAGATACGCAGTTCTTC
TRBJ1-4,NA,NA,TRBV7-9,CATRSGLDEKLFF,TGTGCCACCAGGTCGGGGCTGGATGAAAAACTGTTTTTT
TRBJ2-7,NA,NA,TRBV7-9,CASSPTSMPYQYF,TGTGCCAGCAGCCCAACCAGCATGCCCTACCAGTACTTC
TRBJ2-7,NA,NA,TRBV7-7,CASSLALSCEQYF,TGTGCTAGCAGCTTAGCACTCTCCTGCGAGCAGTACTTC
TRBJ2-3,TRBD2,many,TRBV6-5,CASSYSHPSGSWDTQYF,TGTGCCAGCAGTTACTCTCATCCTAGCGGGAGTTGGGATACGCAGTATTTT
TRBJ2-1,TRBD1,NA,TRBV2,CANEPGQGSGNEQFF,TGTGCCAATGAACCGGGACAGGGGTCTGGCAATGAGCAGTTCTTC
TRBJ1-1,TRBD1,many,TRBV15,CATSGSDRGLNTEAFF,TGTGCCACCAGCGGCTCAGACAGGGGCTTGAACACTGAAGCTTTCTTT
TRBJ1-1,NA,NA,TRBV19,CASSIWTEAFF,TGTGCCAGTAGTATATGGACTGAAGCTTTCTTT
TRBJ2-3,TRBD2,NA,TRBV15,CATRLAGGGGDTQYF,TGTGCCACCAGGTTAGCGGGGGGGGGCGGCGATACGCAGTATTTT
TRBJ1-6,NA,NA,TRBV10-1,CASSEQGYSPLHF,TGCGCCAGCAGTGAACAGGGTTATTCACCCCTCCACTTT
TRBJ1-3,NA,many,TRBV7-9,CASSLASLGTGNTIYF,TGTGCCAGCAGCTTAGCCAGTCTGGGCACTGGAAACACCATATATTTT
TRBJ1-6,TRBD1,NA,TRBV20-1,CSVRPGQLNSPLHF,TGCAGTGTCAGACCGGGACAGCTGAATTCACCCCTCCACTTT
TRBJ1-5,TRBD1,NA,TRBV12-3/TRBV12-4,CASSAATGVSNQPQHF,TGTGCCAGCAGTGCCGCGACAGGGGTTAGCAATCAGCCCCAGCATTTT
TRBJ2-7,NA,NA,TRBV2,CASSGVGDYEQYF,TGTGCCAGCAGTGGTGTGGGGGACTACGAGCAGTACTTC
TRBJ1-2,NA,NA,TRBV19,CASIGSWAYGYTF,TGTGCCAGTATAGGCAGCTGGGCATATGGCTACACCTTC
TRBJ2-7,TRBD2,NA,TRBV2,CASSSAAGATFYEQYF,TGTGCCAGCAGTTCTGCTGCGGGAGCCACTTTCTACGAGCAGTACTTC
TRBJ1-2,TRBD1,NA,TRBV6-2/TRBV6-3,CASSRDRSGYGYTF,TGTGCCAGCAGTAGGGACAGGTCAGGGTATGGGTACACCTTC
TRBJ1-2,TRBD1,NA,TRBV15,CATSGGTVYGYTF,TGTGCCACCAGCGGCGGGACAGTGTATGGCTACACCTTC